This T cell receptor beta chain appears in the sequencing data of a study of CD8 T cells in Susac syndrome. Included as multiple sclerosis controls were treatment-naive patients who had stable or active relapsing-remitting disease. Roughly 0.45 to 1 ug RNA was reverse transcribed with random hexamers. TCRdb re-derived calls from the immunoSEQ multiplex PCR reads in MiXCR, one entry per CDR3 protein. The table records about 300,000 distinct CDR3 sequences, around 84% of them present only once. The CDR3 sequence is 14 residues long. The V and J ends lost 6 bases and 0 bases, in that order; junction bases with no gene match: 8. Germline V gene data show CDR1 as DFQATT and CDR2 as SNEGSKA (reference sequence).

This clonotype was obtained from a human donor with multiple sclerosis. The sequencing input was CD8+ T cells from PBMCs. The chain has TRBV20-1 and TRBJ2-7; 7 bases are a match to TRBD2. This CDR3 is CSAQLAEHSYEQYF. The CDR3 nucleotides read TGCAGTGCCCAGCTAGCGGAGCACTCCTACGAGCAGTACTTC.